This TCR beta chain was observed in a study of blood T cell repertoires in COVID-19. Generated by immunoSEQ multiplex PCR, the TCRdb table keeps only in-frame clones and is missing some. The data contain 100,000 or so clones, roughly 90% of them singletons. V lost 4 bases and J lost 1, with 14 bases in between. CDR1 and CDR2 from the germline V gene are SGHRS and YFSETQ. The CDR3 runs to 15 residues. Sequences were obtained from peripheral blood. This TCR came from a man in his 60s with acute or convalescent COVID-19. V gene TRBV5-1 combines with J gene TRBJ1-1, with D possibly matching TRBD1 (5 bases). CDR3 nucleotides: TGCGCCAGCAGCCTACTAGGAGGGGCGAACACTGAAGCTTTCTTT. Translating gives CASSLLGGANTEAFF.